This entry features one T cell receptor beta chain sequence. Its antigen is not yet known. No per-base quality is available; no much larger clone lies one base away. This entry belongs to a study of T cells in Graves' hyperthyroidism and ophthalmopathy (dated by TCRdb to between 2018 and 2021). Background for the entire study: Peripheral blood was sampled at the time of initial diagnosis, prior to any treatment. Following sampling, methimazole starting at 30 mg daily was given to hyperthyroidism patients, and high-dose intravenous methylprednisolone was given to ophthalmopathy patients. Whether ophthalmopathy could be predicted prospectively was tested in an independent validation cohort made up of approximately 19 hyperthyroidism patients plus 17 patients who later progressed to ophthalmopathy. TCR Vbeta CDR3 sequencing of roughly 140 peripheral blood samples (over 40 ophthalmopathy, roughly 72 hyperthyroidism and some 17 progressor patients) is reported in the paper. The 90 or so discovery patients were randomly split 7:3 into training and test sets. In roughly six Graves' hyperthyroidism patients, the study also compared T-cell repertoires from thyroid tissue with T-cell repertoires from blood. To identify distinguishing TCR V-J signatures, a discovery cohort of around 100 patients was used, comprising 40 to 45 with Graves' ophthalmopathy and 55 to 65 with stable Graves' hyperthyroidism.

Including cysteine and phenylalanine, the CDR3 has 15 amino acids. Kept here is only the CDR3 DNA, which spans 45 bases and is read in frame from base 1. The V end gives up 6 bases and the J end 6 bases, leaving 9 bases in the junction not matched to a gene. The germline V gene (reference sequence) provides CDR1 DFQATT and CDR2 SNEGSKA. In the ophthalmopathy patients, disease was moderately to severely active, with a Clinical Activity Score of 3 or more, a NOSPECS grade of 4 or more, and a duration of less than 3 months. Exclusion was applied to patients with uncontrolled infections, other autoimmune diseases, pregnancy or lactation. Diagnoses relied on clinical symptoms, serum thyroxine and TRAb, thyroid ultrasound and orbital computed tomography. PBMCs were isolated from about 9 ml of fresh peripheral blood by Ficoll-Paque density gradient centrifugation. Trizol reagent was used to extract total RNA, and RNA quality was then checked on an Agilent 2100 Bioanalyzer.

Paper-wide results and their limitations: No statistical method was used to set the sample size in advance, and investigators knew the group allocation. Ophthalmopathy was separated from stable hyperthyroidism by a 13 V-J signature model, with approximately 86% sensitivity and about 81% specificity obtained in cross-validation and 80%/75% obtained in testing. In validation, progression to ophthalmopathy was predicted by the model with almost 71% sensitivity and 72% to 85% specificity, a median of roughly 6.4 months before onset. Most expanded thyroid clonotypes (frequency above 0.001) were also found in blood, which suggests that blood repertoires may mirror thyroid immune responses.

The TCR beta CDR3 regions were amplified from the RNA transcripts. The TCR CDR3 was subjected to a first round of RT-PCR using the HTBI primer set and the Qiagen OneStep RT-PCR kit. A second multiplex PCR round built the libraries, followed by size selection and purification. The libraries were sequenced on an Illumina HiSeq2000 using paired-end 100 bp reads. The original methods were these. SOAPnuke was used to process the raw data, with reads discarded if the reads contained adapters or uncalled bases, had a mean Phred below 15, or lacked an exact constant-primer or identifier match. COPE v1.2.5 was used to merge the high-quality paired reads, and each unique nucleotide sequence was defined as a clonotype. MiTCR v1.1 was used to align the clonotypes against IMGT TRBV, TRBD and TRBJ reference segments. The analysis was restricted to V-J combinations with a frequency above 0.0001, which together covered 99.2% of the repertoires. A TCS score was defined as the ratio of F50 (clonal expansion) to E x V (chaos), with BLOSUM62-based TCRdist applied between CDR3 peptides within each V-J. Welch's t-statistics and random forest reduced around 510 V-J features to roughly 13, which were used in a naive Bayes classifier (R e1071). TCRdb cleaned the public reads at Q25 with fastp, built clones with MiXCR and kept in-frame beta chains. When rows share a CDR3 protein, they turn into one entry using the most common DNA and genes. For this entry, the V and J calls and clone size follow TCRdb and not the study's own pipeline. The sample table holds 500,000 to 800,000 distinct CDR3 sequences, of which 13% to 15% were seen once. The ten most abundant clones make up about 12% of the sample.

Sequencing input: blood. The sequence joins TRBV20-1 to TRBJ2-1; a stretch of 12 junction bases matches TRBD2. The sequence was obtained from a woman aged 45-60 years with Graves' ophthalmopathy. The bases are TGCAGTGCACTCACTAGCGGGAGGATAACCAATGAGCAGTTCTTC. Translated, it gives CSALTSGRITNEQFF.